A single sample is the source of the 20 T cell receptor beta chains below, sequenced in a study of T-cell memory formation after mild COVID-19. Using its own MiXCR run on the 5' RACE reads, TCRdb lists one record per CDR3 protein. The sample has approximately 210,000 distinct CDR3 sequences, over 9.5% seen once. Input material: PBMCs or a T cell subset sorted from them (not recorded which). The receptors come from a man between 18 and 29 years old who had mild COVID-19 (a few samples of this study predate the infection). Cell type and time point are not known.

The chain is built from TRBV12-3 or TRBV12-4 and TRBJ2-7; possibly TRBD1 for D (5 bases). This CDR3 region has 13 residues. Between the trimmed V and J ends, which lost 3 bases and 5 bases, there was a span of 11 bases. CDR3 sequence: CASSFKGSNEQYV. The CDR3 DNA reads TGTGCCAGCAGTTTCAAGGGGTCCAACGAGCAGTACGTC.

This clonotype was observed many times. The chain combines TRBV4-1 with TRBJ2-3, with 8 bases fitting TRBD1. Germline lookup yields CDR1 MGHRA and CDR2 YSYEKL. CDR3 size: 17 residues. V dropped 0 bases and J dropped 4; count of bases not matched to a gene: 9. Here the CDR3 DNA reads TGCGCCAGCAGCCAAGATAAAGGACAGGGAGTACCAGATACGCAGTATTTT. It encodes CASSQDKGQGVPDTQYF.

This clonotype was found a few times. In DNA, the CDR3 is TGCGCCAGCAGCCAAGATAGGCAGAAAGAGACCCAGTACTTC. This codes for CASSQDRQKETQYF. This sequence joins TRBV4-1 and TRBJ2-5; unclear D gene. The V gene lost 0 bases and the J gene lost 3 bases, with 8 bases spanning the gap. CDR1 MGHRA and CDR2 YSYEKL come from the germline V gene. This CDR3 is 14 amino acids long.

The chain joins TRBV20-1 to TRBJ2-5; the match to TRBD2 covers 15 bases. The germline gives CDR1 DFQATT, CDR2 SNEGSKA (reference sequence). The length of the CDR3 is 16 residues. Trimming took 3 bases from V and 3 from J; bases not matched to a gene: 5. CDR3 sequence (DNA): TGCAGTGCTAGGCAGGGGACTAGCGGGGGGAAAGAGACCCAGTACTTC. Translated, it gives CSARQGTSGGKETQYF.

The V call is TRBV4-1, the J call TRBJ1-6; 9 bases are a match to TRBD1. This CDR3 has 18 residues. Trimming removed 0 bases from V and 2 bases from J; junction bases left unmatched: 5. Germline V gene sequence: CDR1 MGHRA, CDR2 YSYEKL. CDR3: CASSQEGQGPAYNSPLHF. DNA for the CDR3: TGCGCCAGCAGCCAAGAGGGACAGGGCCCGGCCTATAATTCACCCCTCCACTTT.

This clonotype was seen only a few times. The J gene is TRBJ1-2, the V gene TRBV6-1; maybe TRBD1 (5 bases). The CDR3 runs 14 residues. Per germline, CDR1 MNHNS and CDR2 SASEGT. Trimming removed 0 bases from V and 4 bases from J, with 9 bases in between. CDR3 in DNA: TGTGCCAGCAGTGAAGCAGGGACTTCCTATGGCTACACCTTC. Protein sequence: CASSEAGTSYGYTF.

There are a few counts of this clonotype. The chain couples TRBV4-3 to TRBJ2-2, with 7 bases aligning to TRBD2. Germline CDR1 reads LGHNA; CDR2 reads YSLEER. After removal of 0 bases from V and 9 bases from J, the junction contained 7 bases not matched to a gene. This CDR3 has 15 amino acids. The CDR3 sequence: CASSQEPAGSRELFF. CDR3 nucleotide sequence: TGCGCCAGCAGCCAAGAGCCAGCGGGGAGCAGGGAGCTGTTTTTT.

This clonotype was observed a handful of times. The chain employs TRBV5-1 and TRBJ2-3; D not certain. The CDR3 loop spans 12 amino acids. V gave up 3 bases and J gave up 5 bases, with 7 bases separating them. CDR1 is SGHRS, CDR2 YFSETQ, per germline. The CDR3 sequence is CASSSGLDTQYF. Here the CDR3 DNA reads TGCGCCAGCAGCTCGGGTCTAGATACGCAGTATTTT. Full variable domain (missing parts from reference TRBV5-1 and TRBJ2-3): KAGVTQTPRYLIKTRGQQVTLSCSPISGHRSVSWYQQTPGQGLQFLFEYFSETQRNKGNFPGRFSGRQFSNSRSEMNVSTLELGDSALYLCASSSGLDTQYFGPGTRLTVL.

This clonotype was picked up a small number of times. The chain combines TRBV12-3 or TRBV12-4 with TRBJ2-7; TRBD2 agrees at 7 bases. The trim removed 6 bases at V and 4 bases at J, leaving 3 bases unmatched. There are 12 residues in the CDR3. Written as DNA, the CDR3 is TGTGCCAGCAGACTGGGAGGGTACGAGCAGTACTTC. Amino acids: CASRLGGYEQYF.

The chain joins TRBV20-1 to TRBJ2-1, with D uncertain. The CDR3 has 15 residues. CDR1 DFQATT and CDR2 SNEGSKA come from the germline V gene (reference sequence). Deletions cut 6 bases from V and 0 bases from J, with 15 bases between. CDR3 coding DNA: TGCAGTGCAGTGGTGGGGTTGAGCTCCTACAATGAGCAGTTCTTC. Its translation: CSAVVGLSSYNEQFF.

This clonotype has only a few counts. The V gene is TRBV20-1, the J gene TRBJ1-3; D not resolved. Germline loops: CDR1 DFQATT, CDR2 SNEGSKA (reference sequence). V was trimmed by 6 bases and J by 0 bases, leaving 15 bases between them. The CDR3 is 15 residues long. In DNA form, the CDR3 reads TGCAGTGCCCTGGGCCAGTTGAGCTCTGGAAACACCATATATTTT. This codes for CSALGQLSSGNTIYF.

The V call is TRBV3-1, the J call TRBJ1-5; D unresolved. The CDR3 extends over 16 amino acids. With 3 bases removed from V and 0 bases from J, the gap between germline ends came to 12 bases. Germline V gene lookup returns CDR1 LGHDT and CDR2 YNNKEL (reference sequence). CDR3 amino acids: CASSHGREYSNQPQHF. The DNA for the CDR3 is TGTGCCAGCAGCCACGGGCGAGAGTATAGCAATCAGCCCCAGCATTTT.

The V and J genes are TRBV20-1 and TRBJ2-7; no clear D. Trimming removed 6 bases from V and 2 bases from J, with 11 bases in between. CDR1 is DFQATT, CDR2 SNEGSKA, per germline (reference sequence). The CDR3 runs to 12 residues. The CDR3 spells CSARDGPYEQYF. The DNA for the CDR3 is TGCAGTGCACGAGACGGTCCCTACGAGCAGTACTTC.

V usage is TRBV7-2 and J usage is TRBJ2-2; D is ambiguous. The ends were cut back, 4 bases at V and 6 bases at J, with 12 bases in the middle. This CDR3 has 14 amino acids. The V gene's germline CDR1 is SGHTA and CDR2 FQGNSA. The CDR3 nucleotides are TGTGCCAGCAGCTCCGGACCGGGCGCCGGGGAGCTGTTTTTT. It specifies CASSSGPGAGELFF.

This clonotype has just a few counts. CDR3 region: CASSPRDGYNYGYTF. The CDR3 DNA sequence: TGTGCCAGCTCACCGAGGGACGGTTACAACTATGGCTACACCTTC. The chain employs TRBV18 and TRBJ1-2; the D gene is possibly TRBD1 (5 bases). The V gene lost 3 bases and the J gene lost 2 bases, with 13 bases spanning the gap. Germline CDR1 is KGHSH and CDR2 is LQKENI. This CDR3 region has 15 residues.

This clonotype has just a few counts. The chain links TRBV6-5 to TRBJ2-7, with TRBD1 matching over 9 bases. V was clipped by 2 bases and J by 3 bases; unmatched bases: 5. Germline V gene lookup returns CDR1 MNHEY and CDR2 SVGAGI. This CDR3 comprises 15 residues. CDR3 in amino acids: CASSYGNRGLYEQYF. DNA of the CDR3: TGTGCCAGCAGTTACGGCAACAGGGGGCTCTACGAGCAGTACTTC.

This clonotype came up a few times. The CDR3 protein is CASSLFQGTYEQYF. CDR3 sequence (DNA): TGTGCCAGCAGCCTCTTCCAGGGTACCTACGAGCAGTACTTC. The chain is built from TRBV12-3 or TRBV12-4 and TRBJ2-7; weak D call: TRBD1 (5 bases). CDR3 length: 14 amino acids. Trimming took 6 bases from V and 2 from J, leaving 14 bases between them.

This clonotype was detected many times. The CDR3 region is CASSSTRQTRYGYTF. DNA of the CDR3: TGTGCCAGCAGTTCCACCCGACAGACCCGTTATGGCTACACCTTC. The chain recombines TRBV11-2 with TRBJ1-2, with TRBD1 as a possible D gene (5 bases). Germline V gene sequence: CDR1 SGHAT, CDR2 FQNNGV. The CDR3 length is 15 residues. The germline V and J ends were trimmed by 6 bases and 5 bases, with 19 bases remaining between them.

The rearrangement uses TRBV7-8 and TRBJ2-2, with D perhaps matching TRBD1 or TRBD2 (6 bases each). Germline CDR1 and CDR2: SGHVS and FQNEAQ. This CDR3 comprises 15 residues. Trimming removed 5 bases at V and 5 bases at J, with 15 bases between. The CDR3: CASSRWGAETGELFF. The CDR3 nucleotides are TGTGCCAGCAGCCGATGGGGGGCCGAAACCGGGGAGCTGTTTTTT.

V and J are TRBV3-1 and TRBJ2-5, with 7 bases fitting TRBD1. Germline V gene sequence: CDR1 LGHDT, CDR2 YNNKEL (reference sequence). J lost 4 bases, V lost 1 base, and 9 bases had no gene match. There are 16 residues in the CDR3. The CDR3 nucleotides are TGTGCCAGCAGCCAAGGACCAGGGGGTTACCTAGAGACCCAGTACTTC. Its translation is CASSQGPGGYLETQYF.